These 21 T cell receptor beta chains share one sample of origin, sequenced in a study of regulatory T cells in long-lasting Graves disease. Time point in this sample: persistent/refractory GD, antithyroid drugs over 5 years with positive TRAb. PBMC-extracted RNA yielded the TCR library. Libraries of TCR beta came from iRepertoire HTBI primers plus Arm-PCR of CDR3 regions. TCRdb used MiXCR to reprocess the multiplex PCR reads, holding one entry per CDR3 protein. Found here are 350,000 to 450,000 distinct CDR3 sequences, around 23% of them singletons; the top ten hold more than 13%. The sample was peripheral blood mononuclear cells (PBMCs), taken when the disease was refractory, from a patient treated with antithyroid drugs. These receptors all stem from a female donor with Graves disease.

In this sample, this clonotype turned up a few times. The chain couples TRBV20-1 to TRBJ2-5; D might be TRBD1 (5 bases). The CDR3 has 14 amino acids. CDR1 and CDR2 (germline): DFQATT, SNEGSKA (reference sequence). V lost 2 bases to trimming and J lost 2 bases, with 12 bases between them. CDR3 amino acids: CSARSHRRQETQYF. CDR3 sequence (DNA): TGCAGTGCTAGAAGCCACAGGAGACAAGAGACCCAGTACTTC.

This clonotype has just a few counts. This chain joins TRBV18 and TRBJ2-7, with 8 bases identical to TRBD1. Trimming cost V 1 base and J 3 bases; bases outside gene matches: 2. Germline lookup yields CDR1 KGHSH and CDR2 LQKENI. This CDR3 is 14 amino acids long. CDR3 sequence reads: CASSPRGQDYEQYF. CDR3 DNA sequence: TGTGCCAGCTCACCACGGGGACAGGACTACGAGCAGTACTTC.

This rearrangement joins TRBV3-1 to TRBJ2-7; possibly TRBD1 for D (5 bases). The V gene lost 0 bases and the J gene lost 7 bases, with 16 bases spanning the gap. CDR3 length: 15 residues. Germline V gene data show CDR1 as LGHDT and CDR2 as YNNKEL (reference sequence). CDR3 coding DNA: TGTGCCAGCAGCCAAGACGGGTGGCGGTCAGGGGAGCAGTACTTC. Protein product: CASSQDGWRSGEQYF.

The table lists this clonotype with a few counts. The chain joins TRBV5-1 to TRBJ2-2; the D call may be TRBD1 or TRBD2 (5 bases each). Deletions cut 0 bases from V and 1 base from J, with 13 bases between. This CDR3 has 17 residues. CDR1 SGHRS and CDR2 YFSETQ come from the germline V gene. The CDR3 here is CASSLAAAGRNTGELFF. CDR3 in DNA: TGCGCCAGCAGCTTGGCCGCGGCAGGGAGGAACACCGGGGAGCTGTTTTTT.

This clonotype was recorded many times. This rearrangement joins TRBV10-3 to TRBJ1-4, with D hard to call. The CDR3 is made up of 11 amino acids. V dropped 4 bases and J dropped 11 bases, with 8 bases sitting between them. Germline V gene data show CDR1 as ENHRY and CDR2 as SYGVKD. In DNA, the CDR3 is TGTGCCATCAGTGGGGAGGGCAAACTGTTTTTT. Its protein is CAISGEGKLFF.

The CDR3 sequence: CASNSGLSTDTQYF. In nucleotides, the CDR3 is TGTGCCAGCAATTCGGGGCTAAGCACAGATACGCAGTATTTT. The chain carries TRBV6-2 or TRBV6-3 and TRBJ2-3, with D perhaps assigned TRBD1 or TRBD2 (5 bases each). CDR1 is MNHEY, CDR2 SVGEGT, per germline. This CDR3 region has 14 residues. V was shortened by 7 bases and J by 0 bases, with 11 bases between the two germline ends.

This clonotype occurred many times. J is TRBJ2-7 and V is TRBV7-2; 7 positions match TRBD2. CDR3 length: 15 amino acids. The junction had 7 bases not matched to a gene; V was cut back by 5 bases and J by 0 bases. Per germline, CDR1 SGHTA and CDR2 FQGNSA. The CDR3 reads CASSAGLLTSYEQYF. CDR3 sequence (DNA): TGTGCCAGCAGCGCGGGACTACTAACCTCCTACGAGCAGTACTTC. The complete variable domain, with remaining parts taken from reference TRBV7-2 and TRBJ2-7, reads GAGVSQSPSNKVTEKGKDVELRCDPISGHTALYWYRQSLGQGLEFLIYFQGNSAPDKSGLPSDRFSAERTGGSVSTLTIQRTQQEDSAVYLCASSAGLLTSYEQYFGPGTRLTVT.

The chain links TRBV2 to TRBJ2-3; TRBD1 matches at 7 bases. V was clipped by 7 bases and J by 0 bases; unmatched bases: 4. Per germline, CDR1 SNHLY and CDR2 FYNNEI. This CDR3 spans 14 amino acids. Written as DNA, the CDR3 is TGTGCCAGCATACAGGGGTCTAGCACAGATACGCAGTATTTT. It yields the protein CASIQGSSTDTQYF.

The chain combines TRBV5-1 with TRBJ2-5, with TRBD1 as a possible D gene (7 bases). Germline V gives CDR1 SGHRS, CDR2 YFSETQ. The V and J ends lost 0 bases and 2 bases respectively, with 11 bases between them. The CDR3 is made up of 15 amino acids. The CDR3 DNA follows: TGCGCCAGCAGCTTGGCCGCGGGACAGCAAGAGACCCAGTACTTC. It translates to CASSLAAGQQETQYF.

In its sample, this clonotype was seen many times. V is TRBV29-1 and J is TRBJ1-1; no firm D call. This CDR3 spans 12 amino acids. V was clipped by 3 bases and J by 8 bases, with 13 bases between them. The V gene's germline CDR1 is SQVTM and CDR2 ANQGSEA. The chain's CDR3 is CSVDGGGVEAFF. The DNA of the CDR3 is TGCAGCGTTGATGGCGGCGGTGTCGAAGCTTTCTTT.

In this sample, this clonotype turned up a few times. V and J are TRBV29-1 and TRBJ1-1; D is ambiguous. V was trimmed by 1 base and J by 2 bases, leaving 8 bases between them. In germline, CDR1 is SQVTM, CDR2 ANQGSEA. The CDR3 covers 13 residues. The DNA for the CDR3 is TGCAGCGTTGAAGGGTATGATAACACTGAAGCTTTCTTT. It is translated as CSVEGYDNTEAFF. Variable domain in full (rest from reference TRBV29-1 and TRBJ1-1): SAVISQKPSRDICQRGTSLTIQCQVDSQVTMMFWYRQQPGQSLTLIATANQGSEATYESGFVIDKFPISRPNLTFSTLTVSNMSPEDSSIYLCSVEGYDNTEAFFGQGTRLTVV.

The sample holds a few counts of this clonotype. The chain combines TRBV7-3 with TRBJ2-1; possibly TRBD1 for D (5 bases). CDR1 and CDR2 from the germline V gene are SGHTA and FQGTGA. Deletions cut 5 bases from V and 5 bases from J, with 10 bases between. The CDR3 totals 13 residues. The CDR3 reads CASSPGHNNEQFF. CDR3 DNA sequence: TGTGCCAGCAGCCCAGGACACAACAATGAGCAGTTCTTC. Supplemented by reference TRBV7-3 and TRBJ2-1, the full variable domain reads GAGVSQTPSNKVTEKGKYVELRCDPISGHTALYWYRQSLGQGPEFLIYFQGTGAADDSGLPNDRFFAVRPEGSVSTLKIQRTERGDSAVYLCASSPGHNNEQFFGPGTRLTVL.

This clonotype was observed at least ten times. The chain has TRBV7-3 and TRBJ2-4, with a tentative D call TRBD2 (7 bases). Between the trimmed V and J ends, which lost 5 bases and 6 bases, there was a span of 17 bases. Germline CDR1 and CDR2: SGHTA and FQGTGA. This CDR3 is 15 amino acids long. The DNA for the CDR3 is TGTGCCAGCAGCCTCGAGGGGGGGAGGGGAAACATTCAGTACTTC. Translating gives CASSLEGGRGNIQYF. Full variable domain (outside the CDR3, taken from reference TRBV7-3 and TRBJ2-4): GAGVSQTPSNKVTEKGKYVELRCDPISGHTALYWYRQSLGQGPEFLIYFQGTGAADDSGLPNDRFFAVRPEGSVSTLKIQRTERGDSAVYLCASSLEGGRGNIQYFGAGTRLSVL.

A word on this clonotype: Since a much larger clone is just one base distant, this may be a read error. J is TRBJ2-2 and V is TRBV5-5; 11 bases match TRBD2. The CDR3 spans 20 residues. Per the germline V gene, CDR1 is SGHKS and CDR2 is YYEKEE (reference sequence). The DNA of the CDR3 is TGTACCAGCAGCTTGGTTGCGCTAGCGGGAGGAACGCCGAACACCGGGGAGCTGTTTTTT. Its protein is CTSSLVALAGGTPNTGELFF. Drawing the rest from reference TRBV5-5 and TRBJ2-2, the complete variable domain is DAGVTQSPTHLIKTRGQQVTLRCSPISGHKSVSWYQQVLGQGPQFIFQYYEKEERGRGNFPDRFSARQFPNYSSELNVNALLLGDSALYLCTSSLVALAGGTPNTGELFFGEGSRLTVL.

This chain uses TRBV7-3 with TRBJ2-2; D is perhaps TRBD2 (5 bases). The germline CDR1 and CDR2 sequences are SGHTA and FQGTGA. This CDR3 is 15 amino acids long. Trimming stripped 1 base from V and 0 bases from J, with 6 bases between. This CDR3 reads CASSLSGPNTGELFF. The CDR3 DNA sequence: TGTGCCAGCAGCTTAAGCGGGCCGAACACCGGGGAGCTGTTTTTT.

This chain links TRBV5-1 with TRBJ1-2; the D is unclear. Between the trimmed V and J ends, which lost 4 bases and 7 bases, there was a span of 20 bases. The CDR3 loop spans 15 amino acids. CDR1 SGHRS and CDR2 YFSETQ come from the germline V gene. The CDR3 protein is CASSPDSNDKGGYTF. In DNA, the CDR3 is TGCGCCAGCAGCCCCGATTCTAACGATAAGGGTGGCTACACCTTC.

This clonotype was seen at least ten times. The V call is TRBV4-1, the J call TRBJ1-6; D gene uncertain. Trimming cost V 1 base and J 9 bases, with 4 bases left between them. This CDR3 is built from 12 residues. CDR1 is MGHRA and CDR2 is YSYEKL in the germline V gene. The CDR3 sequence: CASSQGGSPLHF. DNA for the CDR3: TGCGCCAGCAGCCAAGGAGGTTCACCCCTCCACTTT.

The chain carries TRBV28 and TRBJ1-3; TRBD1 is a possible D gene (6 bases). The CDR3 is 17 amino acids. Germline V gene data show CDR1 as MDHEN and CDR2 as SYDVKM. The V end lost 5 bases, the J end lost 2 bases, and 19 bases lay between the germline ends. The CDR3 DNA sequence: TGTGCCAGCAGTCCGGCCGGCATAACAGGGACTGGAAACACCATATATTTT. Protein: CASSPAGITGTGNTIYF.

A word on this clonotype: Possible read error: a much larger clone is one base away. The chain combines TRBV27 with TRBJ2-5, with 10 bases identical to TRBD2. Germline CDR1 MNHEY, CDR2 SMNVEV (reference sequence). Trimming removed 5 bases from V and 4 bases from J; junction bases left unmatched: 7. The CDR3 is made up of 15 amino acids. CDR3 DNA sequence: TGTGCCAGCAGTGCACTAGCGGGAAACCGAGAGACCCAGTACTTC. This encodes CASSALAGNRETQYF.

The V gene is TRBV28, the J gene TRBJ1-2; no reliable D call. Germline values: CDR1 MDHEN, CDR2 SYDVKM. The V and J ends lost 3 bases and 3 bases respectively, with 11 bases between them. The CDR3 contains 14 residues. The CDR3 DNA reads as TGTGCCAGCAGTTTCGGTCCAGACGACTATGGCTACACCTTC. Residues: CASSFGPDDYGYTF.

This clonotype was counted many times. The chain combines TRBV11-1 with TRBJ2-5; 9 positions agree with TRBD1. The V gene end was trimmed by 8 bases and the J gene end by 4 bases; junction bases not matched to a gene: 5. The CDR3 is made up of 13 amino acids. Looked up from germline, CDR1 is SGHAT and CDR2 is FQDESV (reference sequence). CDR3 in amino acids: CASGTGMGETQYF. The CDR3 DNA is TGTGCCAGCGGGACAGGGATGGGAGAGACCCAGTACTTC.